These T cell receptor beta chains were read from a single sample in a study of T cells of healthy individuals. MiXCR was run by TCRdb on the 5' RACE reads, yielding one entry per CDR3 protein. This sample has around 53,000 distinct CDR3 sequences, with over 12% found just once. The receptors stem from a human donor in good health. The CDR3 runs from the conserved cysteine through the conserved F or W. A D gene is named only where the DNA matches it firmly. Only some rows state a clone size, as once, few, many or a class for expanded clones.

v_gene,abundance,j_gene,d_gene,len,CDR3aa,CDR3nt
TRBV9,many,TRBJ2-2,-,15,CASSVGGGVTGELFF,TGTGCCAGCAGCGTAGGTGGAGGGGTTACCGGGGAGCTGTTTTTT
TRBV5-1,few,TRBJ2-7,TRBD1,12,CASSWDRGEQYF,TGCGCCAGCAGCTGGGACAGGGGCGAGCAGTACTTC
TRBV4-1,many,TRBJ2-2,-,17,CASSPQGVGPGTGELFF,TGCGCCAGCAGCCCACAAGGCGTGGGCCCCGGCACCGGGGAGCTGTTTTTT
TRBV5-1,-,TRBJ1-1,-,13,CASSFGALGEAFF,TGCGCCAGCAGCTTTGGGGCGTTAGGTGAAGCTTTCTTT
TRBV12-3/TRBV12-4,many,TRBJ1-5,-,14,CASSLGSFNQPQHF,TGTGCCAGCAGTTTGGGCAGCTTCAATCAGCCCCAGCATTTT
TRBV12-3/TRBV12-4,many,TRBJ1-1,-,13,CASRHEGDTEAFF,TGTGCCAGCAGACATGAAGGGGACACTGAAGCTTTCTTT
TRBV2,-,TRBJ2-3,TRBD2,16,CASKRTAGGATDTQYF,TGTGCCAGCAAGAGGACGGCGGGGGGCGCTACAGATACGCAGTATTTT
TRBV12-3/TRBV12-4,many,TRBJ2-7,-,12,CASSWAGYEQYF,TGTGCCAGCAGTTGGGCGGGCTACGAGCAGTACTTC
TRBV15,many,TRBJ2-7,-,12,CATSTTAYEQYF,TGTGCCACCAGCACCACCGCGTACGAGCAGTACTTC
TRBV6-6,-,TRBJ2-4,-,16,CASSWALEVAKNIQYF,TGTGCCAGCAGTTGGGCATTAGAAGTAGCCAAAAACATTCAGTACTTC
TRBV6-1,many,TRBJ1-2,-,15,CASSETVLGHYGYTF,TGTGCCAGCAGTGAGACAGTGCTGGGTCACTATGGCTACACCTTC
TRBV5-6,-,TRBJ1-5,-,14,CASSLPGTNQPQHF,TGTGCCAGCAGCCTGCCGGGGACCAATCAGCCCCAGCATTTT
TRBV5-1,many,TRBJ1-1,-,14,CASSLGATNTEAFF,TGCGCCAGCAGCTTGGGGGCGACGAACACTGAAGCTTTCTTT
TRBV27,-,TRBJ2-1,TRBD2,15,CASSSSGRGYNEQFF,TGTGCCAGCAGCTCTAGCGGGAGGGGGTACAATGAGCAGTTCTTC
TRBV4-3,many,TRBJ2-1,TRBD2,20,CASSQDPGLAGESSYNEQFF,TGCGCCAGCAGCCAAGATCCTGGACTAGCGGGGGAAAGCTCCTACAATGAGCAGTTCTTC
TRBV9,-,TRBJ2-7,TRBD2,13,CASGAGETYEQYF,TGTGCCAGCGGAGCGGGGGAGACCTACGAGCAGTACTTC
TRBV6-5,few,TRBJ2-3,-,13,CASSPKGADTQYF,TGTGCCAGCAGTCCTAAGGGGGCAGATACGCAGTATTTT
TRBV7-9,many,TRBJ1-1,-,12,CASSLENTEAFF,TGTGCCAGCAGCTTAGAAAACACTGAAGCTTTCTTT
TRBV7-6,-,TRBJ1-5,-,12,CASSLRSQPQHF,TGTGCCAGCAGCTTGAGGAGTCAGCCCCAGCATTTT
TRBV24-1,-,TRBJ1-2,-,15,CATSDGQPPNYGYTF,TGTGCCACCAGTGATGGACAGCCTCCTAACTATGGCTACACCTTC
TRBV27,few,TRBJ2-7,TRBD2,15,CASSLRTSGFYEQYF,TGTGCCAGCAGTTTAAGGACTAGCGGGTTCTACGAGCAGTACTTC
TRBV11-2,few,TRBJ2-7,-,15,CASSLDYGGFNEQYF,TGTGCCAGCAGCTTAGATTACGGGGGATTTAACGAGCAGTACTTC
TRBV6-5,many,TRBJ2-7,TRBD1,14,CASSPGQGVVGQYF,TGTGCCAGCAGCCCCGGACAGGGGGTAGTTGGGCAGTACTTC
TRBV9,few,TRBJ2-5,-,15,CASSVATTGKETQYF,TGTGCCAGCAGCGTAGCTACAACAGGAAAGGAGACCCAGTACTTC
TRBV18,few,TRBJ2-4,TRBD1,20,CASSPYAPMTGRLAKNIQYF,TGTGCCAGCTCACCATATGCCCCAATGACAGGGCGGCTAGCCAAAAACATTCAGTACTTC
TRBV7-9,-,TRBJ1-1,-,13,CVSSFSGNTEAFF,TGTGTCAGCAGCTTTTCTGGGAACACTGAAGCTTTCTTT
TRBV23-1,-,TRBJ1-5,-,15,CASSYLGQPMGPQHF,TGCGCCAGCAGTTATTTAGGACAGCCCATGGGGCCCCAGCATTTT